These 27 T cell receptor beta chains were all obtained from the same sample, sequenced in a study of T cell responses to AZD1222 COVID-19 vaccine. Only in-frame clones appear in the TCRdb table, and some are missing; sequencing was by immunoSEQ multiplex PCR. The sample holds some 74,000 clones, under 90% seen once. The sequences come from peripheral blood, collected 28 days after the second AZD1222 dose. These receptors were obtained from an adult who received the AZD1222 COVID-19 vaccine.

V and J are TRBV19 and TRBJ1-4, with 7 bases matching TRBD1. V lost 2 bases and J lost 4; bases outside the gene matches: 7. Germline CDR1 LNHDA, CDR2 SQIVND (reference sequence). The CDR3 is 16 amino acids. Here the CDR3 DNA reads TGTGCCAGTAGTATATCGCCAGGGGGAGATAATGAAAAACTGTTTTTT. Protein: CASSISPGGDNEKLFF.

This clone was found once. This sequence joins TRBV9 and TRBJ2-2; TRBD2 matches 11 bases. V lost 4 bases, J lost 4 bases, and 3 bases stayed unmatched. This CDR3 contains 15 residues. The V gene's germline CDR1 is SGDLS and CDR2 YYNGEE. The CDR3 DNA reads as TGTGCCAGCAGCCCTAGCGGGGGGTTCACCGGGGAGCTGTTTTTT. Protein: CASSPSGGFTGELFF.

The rearrangement uses TRBV28 and TRBJ1-3; TRBD1 might be the D (6 bases). The CDR3 is 16 residues long. Germline CDR1 reads MDHEN; CDR2 reads SYDVKM. The V and J ends lost 8 bases and 4 bases respectively, with 21 bases between them. CDR3 loop: CASGAPGQTEGNTIYF. The CDR3, as DNA: TGTGCCAGCGGGGCTCCTGGACAGACGGAAGGAAACACCATATATTTT.

The CDR3 is CASSITDTQYF. The CDR3 DNA reads as TGTGCCAGCAGCATTACAGATACGCAGTATTTT. The chain employs TRBV5-4 and TRBJ2-3; D not certain. The CDR3 runs 11 residues. The germline gives CDR1 SGHNT, CDR2 YYREEE (reference sequence). Deletions cut 4 bases from V and 3 bases from J, with 3 bases between.

V is TRBV7-3 and J is TRBJ2-1, with D possibly TRBD1 on 5 matching bases. The CDR3 covers 16 residues. The V end was cut by 2 bases, the J end by 3 bases, with 14 bases between. Germline assignment: CDR1 SGHTA and CDR2 FQGTGA. CDR3 in amino acids: CASSLGAVGSYNEQFF. CDR3 sequence (DNA): TGTGCCAGCAGCTTAGGGGCCGTCGGCAGCTACAATGAGCAGTTCTTC.

This clone was seen only once. The chain carries TRBV7-9 and TRBJ2-5; D perhaps matches TRBD1 (6 bases). The CDR3 sequence is 16 residues long. V lost 5 bases, J lost 0 bases, and 16 bases lay in between. Germline assignment: CDR1 SEHNR and CDR2 FQNEAQ (reference sequence). The CDR3 DNA reads TGTGCCAGCAGCCGGAACGGACAGACCAACCAAGAGACCCAGTACTTC. It codes for CASSRNGQTNQETQYF.

The chain recombines TRBV6-1 with TRBJ2-7, with no clear D. The CDR3 is 14 residues long. Germline V lookup: CDR1 MNHNS, CDR2 SASEGT. With 5 bases removed from V and 0 bases from J, the gap between germline ends came to 11 bases. CDR3 in DNA: TGTGCCAGCAGTTATCGACCAATCTCCTACGAGCAGTACTTC. Its translation is CASSYRPISYEQYF.

CDR3 nucleotide sequence: TGTGCCAGCAGTTACTTGGGGACTAGCCTTAACTACGAGCAGTACTTC. Protein sequence: CASSYLGTSLNYEQYF. The chain combines TRBV6-2 or TRBV6-3 with TRBJ2-7, with 9 bases aligning to TRBD2. The germline gives CDR1 MNHEY, CDR2 SVGEGT. CDR3 length equals 16 residues. V lost 1 base to trimming and J lost 3 bases; unmatched junction nucleotides: 7.

The chain links TRBV21-1 to TRBJ2-1; the D segment call TRBD2 is taken from the table without a DNA check. TRBV21-1 is classified as a pseudogene. This CDR3 comprises 15 residues. CDR3 bases: TGTGCCAGCAGCAAACCCTTGGACTTTGTCAATGAGCAGTTCTTC. Its translation is CASSKPLDFVNEQFF.

The CDR3 reads CASSLVSPNTGELFF. CDR3 sequence (DNA): TGCGCCAGCAGCTTGGTTAGCCCGAACACCGGGGAGCTGTTTTTT. The chain recombines TRBV5-1 with TRBJ2-2; no clear D. Germline CDR1 reads SGHRS; CDR2 reads YFSETQ. V was pared by 0 bases and J by 0 bases, with 6 bases between. There are 15 residues in the CDR3.

The chain links TRBV6-6 to TRBJ1-1; D call uncertain. With 2 bases removed from V and 0 bases from J, the gap between germline ends came to 7 bases. This CDR3 contains 14 residues. The V gene's germline CDR1 is MNHNY and CDR2 SVGAGI (reference sequence). CDR3 coding DNA: TGTGCCAGCAGTTACGGTACAGTGAACACTGAAGCTTTCTTT. As protein: CASSYGTVNTEAFF.

The chain combines TRBV4-3 with TRBJ1-5; TRBD1 might be the D (6 bases). V shed 4 bases and J shed 7 bases, with 14 bases lying between them. Germline V gene lookup returns CDR1 LGHNA and CDR2 YSLEER. The CDR3 loop spans 14 amino acids. DNA for the CDR3: TGCGCCAGCAGCCCCACACAGGGACCCCAGCCCCAGCATTTT. This encodes CASSPTQGPQPQHF.

The V gene is TRBV11-2, the J gene TRBJ2-7; D call uncertain. The CDR3 spans 12 residues. Germline assignment: CDR1 SGHAT and CDR2 FQNNGV. Trimming pared 5 bases from V and 6 bases from J, leaving 11 bases between. In DNA form, the CDR3 reads TGTGCCAGCAGCCCGGACCACAGCGAGCAGTACTTC. Residues: CASSPDHSEQYF.

This clone is a singleton in its sample. This rearrangement joins TRBV24-1 to TRBJ2-3; D gene uncertain. The V end lost 0 bases, the J end lost 1 base, and 1 base lay between the germline ends. CDR3 size: 13 residues. Germline V gives CDR1 KGHDR, CDR2 SFDVKD. CDR3 sequence: CATSDLGTDTQYF. Written as DNA, the CDR3 is TGTGCCACCAGTGATTTGGGCACAGATACGCAGTATTTT.

The chain combines TRBV27 with TRBJ2-5; weak D call: TRBD1 (6 bases). Germline CDR1 reads MNHEY; CDR2 reads SMNVEV (reference sequence). V lost 0 bases to trimming and J lost 4 bases, with 15 bases between them. CDR3 length: 16 amino acids. CDR3 bases: TGTGCCAGCAGTTTATCCCTAGGGGGAAAATCAGAGACCCAGTACTTC. Protein product: CASSLSLGGKSETQYF.

The gene calls are TRBV3-1 (or the pseudogene TRBV3-2) and TRBJ1-3, with a weak D call TRBD1 (6 bases). Looked up from germline, CDR1 is LGHDT and CDR2 is YNNKEL (reference sequence). This CDR3 has 15 residues. The germline V and J ends were trimmed by 0 bases and 5 bases, with 11 bases remaining between them. The CDR3 loop is CASSQDTGSRNTIYF. The CDR3 nucleotides read TGTGCCAGCAGCCAAGATACAGGGTCAAGAAACACCATATATTTT.

The V gene is TRBV5-4, the J gene TRBJ2-3, with 8 bases matching TRBD2. Germline V gives CDR1 SGHNT, CDR2 YYREEE (reference sequence). V shed 1 base and J 2 bases; nucleotides not matched to a gene: 6. This CDR3 has 16 residues. CDR3 protein: CASSLKLAENTDTQYF. CDR3 nucleotides: TGTGCCAGCAGCTTGAAACTAGCGGAGAACACAGATACGCAGTATTTT.

The chain is built from TRBV28 and TRBJ1-3; 10 bases match TRBD1. The CDR3 is 14 residues long. V dropped 6 bases and J dropped 6; count of bases not matched to a gene: 5. Germline V gene sequence: CDR1 MDHEN, CDR2 SYDVKM. In DNA form, the CDR3 reads TGTGCCAGCAGCGACCGACAGGGGGCAAACACCATATATTTT. Protein product: CASSDRQGANTIYF.

The rearrangement joins TRBV19 to TRBJ1-1; D remains ambiguous. Germline lookup yields CDR1 LNHDA and CDR2 SQIVND (reference sequence). The CDR3 contains 12 residues. V lost 8 bases to trimming and J lost 4 bases, with 11 bases between them. The CDR3 bases are TGTGCCAGTGCCATAAGAGTCACTGAAGCTTTCTTT. The encoded protein is CASAIRVTEAFF.

A single count supports this clone. V gene TRBV28 combines with J gene TRBJ1-1, with D perhaps TRBD1 (6 bases). The V gene lost 5 bases and the J gene lost 5 bases, with 12 bases spanning the gap. Germline V CDR1 and CDR2: MDHEN, SYDVKM. The length of the CDR3 is 13 residues. In DNA, the CDR3 is TGTGCCAGCAGTAAAGGGGGAAATACTGAAGCTTTCTTT. Its translation: CASSKGGNTEAFF.

The V and J genes are TRBV6-5 and TRBJ1-2, with D possibly matching TRBD1 (6 bases). This CDR3 has 12 residues. The germline V gene encodes CDR1 MNHEY and CDR2 SVGAGI. V was cut by 11 bases and J by 8 bases, with 18 bases left in between. DNA for the CDR3: TGTGCCGGCACAGGGTCTTCGAGCGGCTACACCTTC. It encodes CAGTGSSSGYTF.

The genes are TRBV5-4 and TRBJ1-1; D possibly corresponds to TRBD1 (5 bases). Per the germline V gene, CDR1 is SGHNT and CDR2 is YYREEE (reference sequence). V gave up 3 bases and J gave up 6 bases, with 9 bases separating them. This CDR3 comprises 12 residues. The CDR3 nucleotides are TGTGCCAGCAGCTGGGGGGGTTCTGAAGCTTTCTTT. Its translation: CASSWGGSEAFF.

The chain joins TRBV4-1 to TRBJ1-5, with a possible D match to TRBD1 (6 bases). CDR3 length equals 17 residues. Germline V gene sequence: CDR1 MGHRA, CDR2 YSYEKL. Trimming pared 0 bases from V and 4 bases from J, leaving 16 bases between. CDR3 DNA sequence: TGCGCCAGCAGCCAAGATCCCGGACAGAATGGGAATCAGCCCCAGCATTTT. This encodes CASSQDPGQNGNQPQHF.

J is TRBJ1-2 and V is TRBV5-1; D is undetermined. CDR1 is SGHRS, CDR2 YFSETQ, per germline. V dropped 0 bases and J dropped 2 bases, with 8 bases sitting between them. The CDR3 length is 14 residues. The CDR3 DNA follows: TGCGCCAGCAGCTTGGGTGGCAGGAACTATGGCTACACCTTC. It translates to CASSLGGRNYGYTF.

In nucleotides, the CDR3 is TGTGCCATCTCGACAGGACTGAACACTGAAGCTTTCTTT. Translating gives CAISTGLNTEAFF. This chain joins TRBV6-6 and TRBJ1-1; D may be TRBD1 (6 bases). Trimming stripped 10 bases from V and 0 bases from J, with 12 bases between. Germline V CDR1 and CDR2: MNHNY, SVGAGI (reference sequence). The CDR3 has 13 residues.

This clone appeared once. J is TRBJ1-2 and V is TRBV2; possible D gene TRBD1, 6 bases. V lost 6 bases and J lost 6, with 11 bases in between. CDR1 and CDR2 (germline): SNHLY, FYNNEI. This CDR3 has 12 residues. CDR3 protein: CASREGVDGYTF. The CDR3 bases are TGTGCCAGCAGGGAGGGGGTCGATGGCTACACCTTC.

The sample holds one count of this clone. The chain has TRBV2 and TRBJ1-1; a weak D match, TRBD1 (5 bases). Germline CDR1 reads SNHLY; CDR2 reads FYNNEI. This CDR3 is 15 amino acids long. Deletions cut 7 bases from V and 1 base from J, with 16 bases between. The CDR3 is CASILLGGRNTEAFF. In DNA form, the CDR3 reads TGTGCCAGCATCCTATTGGGGGGGAGGAACACTGAAGCTTTCTTT.